These 27 T cell receptor beta chains were all obtained from the same sample, sequenced in a study of blood T cell repertoires in COVID-19. Profiled with immunoSEQ multiplex PCR; TCRdb holds only in-frame clones, not every one. Of approximately 96,000 clones listed, 70% to 90% are singletons. Material for sequencing was peripheral blood. All receptors come from an elderly woman with acute or convalescent COVID-19.

This sequence joins TRBV20-1 and TRBJ1-5, with a weak D call TRBD1 (5 bases). The V and J ends lost 3 bases and 2 bases respectively, with 14 bases between them. Germline lookup yields CDR1 DFQATT and CDR2 SNEGSKA (reference sequence). This CDR3 region has 15 residues. CDR3 DNA sequence: TGCAGTGCTAGTTTGGGCAGGGCGGGCAATCAGCCCCAGCATTTT. This gives the protein CSASLGRAGNQPQHF.

The CDR3 spells CATSRPQGDQPQHF. For the CDR3, the DNA is TGTGCCACCAGCAGACCACAGGGGGACCAGCCCCAGCATTTT. This rearrangement joins TRBV15 to TRBJ1-5; the match to TRBD1 covers 8 bases. The V and J ends lost 2 bases and 7 bases, in that order; junction bases with no gene match: 4. This CDR3 has 14 residues. Germline-derived CDR1 and CDR2 are LNHNV and YYDKDF (reference sequence).

This chain connects TRBV7-3 to TRBJ2-3; perhaps TRBD1 as D (5 bases). Germline lookup yields CDR1 SGHTA and CDR2 FQGTGA. Trimming stripped 5 bases from V and 5 bases from J, with 14 bases between. The CDR3 has 14 residues. CDR3 protein: CASSLVQGGDTQYF. The DNA of the CDR3 is TGTGCCAGCAGCCTAGTGCAGGGTGGAGATACGCAGTATTTT.

The chain recombines TRBV25-1 with TRBJ1-1, with D perhaps matching TRBD1 (5 bases). With 5 bases removed from V and 5 bases from J, the gap between germline ends came to 12 bases. CDR1 MGHDK and CDR2 SYGVNS come from the germline V gene. There are 13 residues in the CDR3. CDR3 DNA sequence: TGTGCCAGCAGTTCCGCAGGGCGGACTGAAGCTTTCTTT. This gives the protein CASSSAGRTEAFF.

V gene TRBV5-5 combines with J gene TRBJ1-6, with 7 bases that match TRBD1. The germline V gene encodes CDR1 SGHKS and CDR2 YYEKEE (reference sequence). The V segment lost 4 bases and the J segment 5 bases; nucleotides outside the gene matches: 9. The CDR3 has 16 residues. The chain's CDR3 is CASSIYRGLDNSPLHF. The CDR3 DNA is TGTGCCAGCAGCATTTACAGGGGTTTGGATAATTCACCCCTCCACTTT. The complete variable domain, with remaining parts taken from reference TRBV5-5 and TRBJ1-6, reads DAGVTQSPTHLIKTRGQQVTLRCSPISGHKSVSWYQQVLGQGPQFIFQYYEKEERGRGNFPDRFSARQFPNYSSELNVNALLLGDSALYLCASSIYRGLDNSPLHFGNGTRLTVT.

This chain joins TRBV2 and TRBJ1-1, with TRBD1 as a possible D gene (5 bases). Germline assignment: CDR1 SNHLY and CDR2 FYNNEI. Trimming stripped 5 bases from V and 2 bases from J, with 9 bases between. This CDR3 contains 13 residues. The CDR3 loop reads CASSFDSNTEAFF. Here the CDR3 DNA reads TGTGCCAGCAGTTTCGACAGTAACACTGAAGCTTTCTTT. The full variable domain, in which reference TRBV2 and TRBJ1-1 provide the parts outside the CDR3, is EPEVTQTPSHQVTQMGQEVILRCVPISNHLYFYWYRQILGQKVEFLVSFYNNEISEKSEIFDDQFSVERPDGSNFTLKIRSTKLEDSAMYFCASSFDSNTEAFFGQGTRLTVV.

J is TRBJ1-1 and V is TRBV15, with a tentative D call TRBD1 (6 bases). Germline V lookup: CDR1 LNHNV, CDR2 YYDKDF (reference sequence). V was trimmed by 4 bases and J by 4 bases, leaving 13 bases between them. CDR3 size: 14 residues. The CDR3 region is CATSTGGGITEAFF. The DNA for the CDR3 is TGTGCCACCAGCACCGGCGGGGGCATCACTGAAGCTTTCTTT.

The chain employs TRBV30 and TRBJ1-5, with TRBD1 matching 7 bases. This CDR3 comprises 14 residues. Unmatched junction bases numbered 7, after V lost 3 bases and J lost 5 bases. Germline V lookup: CDR1 GTSNPN, CDR2 SVGIG (reference sequence). CDR3 in DNA: TGTGCCTGGAGCCCCGGGAGGGGGCATCAGCCCCAGCATTTT. It yields the protein CAWSPGRGHQPQHF.

This clone was picked up a small number of times. The chain employs TRBV21-1 and TRBJ2-3; the table's D call, TRBD2, has no DNA check behind it. TRBV21-1 is shown as a pseudogene. The CDR3 is made up of 15 amino acids. DNA for the CDR3: TGTGCCACCACGCGGGGGTCCCTCTTAGCAGATACGCAGTATTTT. Protein: CATTRGSLLADTQYF.

The rearrangement joins TRBV11-3 to TRBJ2-7; D is perhaps TRBD2 (5 bases). The V and J ends lost 2 bases and 5 bases respectively, with 10 bases between them. The CDR3 loop spans 13 amino acids. Per the germline V gene, CDR1 is SGHNT and CDR2 is YENEEA. The CDR3 loop reads CASSLYTSDEQYF. The CDR3 DNA reads as TGTGCCAGCAGCTTATACACTAGTGACGAGCAGTACTTC.

The chain uses TRBV6-4 and TRBJ1-1; 8 positions match TRBD1. V lost 10 bases to trimming and J lost 6 bases; unmatched junction nucleotides: 13. Germline V gene lookup returns CDR1 MRHNA and CDR2 SNTAGT. This CDR3 is 14 amino acids long. The CDR3 DNA reads as TGTGCCACCCGAGGTGTACAGGGGGGGCCTGAAGCTTTCTTT. Protein: CATRGVQGGPEAFF.

The rearrangement joins TRBV24-1 to TRBJ2-3; the match to TRBD2 covers 13 bases. This CDR3 comprises 16 residues. The germline gives CDR1 KGHDR, CDR2 SFDVKD. The J segment lost 3 bases and the V segment lost 4 bases, leaving 3 bases of the junction unmatched. In DNA form, the CDR3 reads TGTGCCACCAGTGAGGGGGGACTAGCGGGGACAGATACGCAGTATTTT. Encoded protein: CATSEGGLAGTDTQYF.

The J gene is TRBJ1-5, the V gene TRBV7-2, with TRBD1 identical over 9 bases. This CDR3 comprises 15 residues. Germline CDR1 and CDR2: SGHTA and FQGNSA. The V segment lost 5 bases and the J segment 6 bases; nucleotides outside the gene matches: 8. The CDR3 spells CASSPTGQGAQPQHF. DNA for the CDR3: TGTGCCAGCAGCCCCACGGGACAGGGCGCTCAGCCCCAGCATTTT. Full variable domain (outside the CDR3, taken from reference TRBV7-2 and TRBJ1-5): GAGVSQSPSNKVTEKGKDVELRCDPISGHTALYWYRQSLGQGLEFLIYFQGNSAPDKSGLPSDRFSAERTGGSVSTLTIQRTQQEDSAVYLCASSPTGQGAQPQHFGDGTRLSIL.

The chain is built from TRBV6-5 and TRBJ2-7, with D perhaps TRBD1 (5 bases). In germline, CDR1 is MNHEY, CDR2 SVGAGI. Trimming stripped 8 bases from V and 0 bases from J, with 11 bases between. The CDR3 runs to 13 residues. This chain's CDR3 is CASLKDNSYEQYF. DNA for the CDR3: TGTGCCAGCTTGAAGGACAACTCCTACGAGCAGTACTTC.

The chain combines TRBV28 with TRBJ1-6; no firm D call. V dropped 3 bases and J dropped 9 bases, with 3 bases sitting between them. CDR1 and CDR2 (germline): MDHEN, SYDVKM. The CDR3 is made up of 11 amino acids. The CDR3 DNA sequence: TGTGCCAGCAGTTTCGGTTCACCCCTCCACTTT. This gives the protein CASSFGSPLHF.

J is TRBJ2-3 and V is TRBV27, with D tentatively TRBD1 (6 bases). V lost 5 bases and J lost 3, with 15 bases in between. The CDR3 has 15 residues. Germline lookup yields CDR1 MNHEY and CDR2 SMNVEV (reference sequence). The CDR3 protein is CASSLTGILTDTQYF. The CDR3 nucleotides read TGTGCCAGCAGTCTTACAGGGATTTTGACAGATACGCAGTATTTT.

This chain uses TRBV4-1 with TRBJ2-2; TRBD1 matches 7 bases. This CDR3 spans 15 amino acids. The germline V gene has CDR1 MGHRA and CDR2 YSYEKL. V dropped 0 bases and J dropped 6; count of bases not matched to a gene: 4. CDR3 region: CASSQEGTAAGELFF. DNA of the CDR3: TGCGCCAGCAGCCAAGAGGGGACAGCCGCCGGGGAGCTGTTTTTT.

The rearrangement joins TRBV6-5 to TRBJ2-1, with TRBD1 identical over 9 bases. V shed 5 bases, J shed 5 bases, and the junction held 4 bases outside the gene matches. The CDR3 runs to 14 residues. In germline, CDR1 is MNHEY, CDR2 SVGAGI. The CDR3 DNA reads as TGTGCCAGCAGTCCGGGACAGGGCCACAATGAGCAGTTCTTC. It is translated as CASSPGQGHNEQFF.

J is TRBJ2-7 and V is TRBV29-1, with 9 bases that match TRBD2. This CDR3 has 12 amino acids. Germline values: CDR1 SQVTM, CDR2 ANQGSEA. The V segment lost 4 bases and the J segment 4 bases; nucleotides outside the gene matches: 2. The CDR3 bases are TGCAGCGTTGGACTAGCGGAATACGAGCAGTACTTC. This translates into CSVGLAEYEQYF.

The count of this clone is one. J is TRBJ1-4 and V is TRBV3-1 (or the pseudogene TRBV3-2), with TRBD1 as a possible D gene (5 bases). CDR3 length equals 15 residues. CDR1 is LGHDT and CDR2 is YNNKEL in the germline V gene (reference sequence). The V gene lost 1 base and the J gene lost 4 bases, with 10 bases spanning the gap. The CDR3 nucleotides read TGTGCCAGCAGCCAAGGGACAAGGCTTAATGAAAAACTGTTTTTT. As protein: CASSQGTRLNEKLFF.

This clone appeared a few times. The rearrangement joins TRBV6-5 to TRBJ1-1; 7 bases are a match to TRBD1. The V segment lost 3 bases and the J segment 5 bases; nucleotides outside the gene matches: 6. The CDR3 is made up of 14 amino acids. Germline V gives CDR1 MNHEY, CDR2 SVGAGI. CDR3 sequence (DNA): TGTGCCAGCAGTTATTCGGACAGGTGGACTGAAGCTTTCTTT. This codes for CASSYSDRWTEAFF.

The rearrangement joins TRBV7-9 to TRBJ1-2; D unclear. From germline, CDR1 is SEHNR and CDR2 FQNEAQ (reference sequence). The CDR3 is 14 amino acids. V shed 5 bases and J shed 8 bases, with 18 bases lying between them. The CDR3 protein is CASSPSPQVTGYTF. CDR3 DNA: TGTGCCAGCAGCCCTAGCCCGCAGGTCACCGGCTACACCTTC.

The V and J genes are TRBV29-1 and TRBJ1-4; D not resolved. Trimming stripped 3 bases from V and 8 bases from J, with 13 bases between. In germline, CDR1 is SQVTM, CDR2 ANQGSEA. This CDR3 has 13 amino acids. The DNA for the CDR3 is TGCAGCGTTGAGTCCGGGATCCAAGAAAAACTGTTTTTT. It is translated as CSVESGIQEKLFF.

DNA for the CDR3: TGTGCCTGGAGTGTACAAACTGAAGCTTTCTTT. Its translation is CAWSVQTEAFF. The gene calls are TRBV30 and TRBJ1-1; D is ambiguous. The V gene's germline CDR1 is GTSNPN and CDR2 SVGIG (reference sequence). With 0 bases removed from V and 5 bases from J, the gap between germline ends came to 4 bases. There are 11 residues in the CDR3.

V and J are TRBV6-6 and TRBJ1-2, with 8 bases lining up with TRBD1. The CDR3 covers 15 residues. The V segment lost 0 bases and the J segment 4 bases; nucleotides outside the gene matches: 4. CDR1 MNHNY and CDR2 SVGAGI come from the germline V gene (reference sequence). The CDR3, as DNA: TGTGCCAGCAGTTACTCAGAGGACAGGGCCTATGGCTACACCTTC. It specifies CASSYSEDRAYGYTF.

J is TRBJ2-1 and V is TRBV6-5; D is perhaps TRBD1 (5 bases). V lost 6 bases and J 7 bases, leaving 13 bases between the germline ends. The CDR3 totals 13 residues. In germline, CDR1 is MNHEY, CDR2 SVGAGI. The CDR3 sequence is CASSQAGKNEQFF. CDR3 bases: TGTGCCAGCAGCCAGGCAGGGAAAAATGAGCAGTTCTTC.

The sample holds one count of this clone. The chain uses TRBV19 and TRBJ2-5, with 7 bases identical to TRBD1. Germline trimming cut 6 bases from V and 5 bases from J; bases unmatched to any gene: 6. The CDR3 is 13 amino acids. From germline, CDR1 is LNHDA and CDR2 SQIVND (reference sequence). The CDR3 DNA is TGTGCCAGTAGCGACAGGGTTTGGGAGACCCAGTACTTC. This codes for CASSDRVWETQYF.